Included here is one T cell receptor beta chain sequence, with context. The data are from a study of OX40 agonist ivuxolimab in advanced cancers. With V trimmed by 6 bases and J by 7 bases, 20 bases remained unmatched. CDR3 length: 18 residues. In germline, CDR1 is MDHEN, CDR2 SYDVKM. Profiling relied on immunoSEQ multiplex PCR, and the TCRdb table lists in-frame clones only, not all of them. The sample yields tens of thousands of clones, 85% to 90% seen once. The TCR originated in an adult with an advanced solid tumor such as melanoma, head and neck, liver or kidney cancer. Here the sequenced sample was CD4+ or CD8+ T cells sorted from blood, taken in a trial of the OX40 agonist ivuxolimab. This rearrangement joins TRBV28 to TRBJ2-7; 11 bases match TRBD2. This chain's CDR3 is CASRPPTATSGSGEEQYF. For the CDR3, the DNA is TGTGCCAGCAGGCCCCCGACGGCTACTAGCGGGAGCGGGGAGGAGCAGTACTTC.